These T cell receptor beta chains were read from a single sample in a study of T cells in Graves' hyperthyroidism and ophthalmopathy. Each CDR3 protein gets one entry after TCRdb re-called the multiplex PCR reads with MiXCR. In the table there are 500,000 to 800,000 distinct CDR3 sequences, more than 14% of which are singletons. The sample consisted of blood. These receptors were obtained from a woman between 45 and 65 years old with Graves' ophthalmopathy. Each CDR3 is given with its conserved first and last residue. The D gene is left open where the match is weak. Only part of the rows carry a size: once, few, many, or a class if the clone is expanded.

v_gene: TRBV7-2; j_gene: TRBJ1-1; d_gene: NA; abundance: many; CDR3nt: TGTGCCAGCAGCTTAGGGTTGCACACTGAAGCTTTCTTT; CDR3aa: CASSLGLHTEAFF
v_gene: TRBV19; j_gene: TRBJ2-7; d_gene: TRBD1; abundance: NA; CDR3nt: TGTGCCAGTAGTACAAAACAGGGGTACGAGCAGTACTTC; CDR3aa: CASSTKQGYEQYF
v_gene: TRBV11-1; j_gene: TRBJ2-2; d_gene: NA; abundance: many; CDR3nt: TGTGCCAGCAGCTTAGTCCACACGAACACCGGGGAGCTGTTTTTT; CDR3aa: CASSLVHTNTGELFF
v_gene: TRBV7-2; j_gene: TRBJ2-3; d_gene: TRBD1; abundance: many; CDR3nt: TGTGCCAGCAGCTTAGGCTTGGGGACAGGGACCACAGATACGCAGTATTTT; CDR3aa: CASSLGLGTGTTDTQYF
v_gene: TRBV6-2/TRBV6-3; j_gene: TRBJ2-3; d_gene: TRBD2; abundance: many; CDR3nt: TGTGCCAGCAGTTACACGGCGGGAGGGCCTCTCAGCACAGATACGCAGTATTTT; CDR3aa: CASSYTAGGPLSTDTQYF
v_gene: TRBV11-2; j_gene: TRBJ2-7; d_gene: TRBD2; abundance: many; CDR3nt: TGTGCCAGCAGCTCCCACGGACTAGCGGGAATCGAGCAGTACTTC; CDR3aa: CASSSHGLAGIEQYF
v_gene: TRBV3-2; j_gene: TRBJ2-7; d_gene: NA; abundance: many; CDR3nt: TGTGCCAGCAGCCAAGATGGGCGATCCTACGAGCAGTACTTC; CDR3aa: CASSQDGRSYEQYF
v_gene: TRBV28; j_gene: TRBJ1-4; d_gene: NA; abundance: NA; CDR3nt: TGTGCCAGCAATAGAGGGGGGGCTAATGAAAAACTGTTTTTT; CDR3aa: CASNRGGANEKLFF
v_gene: TRBV28; j_gene: TRBJ2-1; d_gene: TRBD2; abundance: NA; CDR3nt: TGTGCCAGCAGGCCCCCGCGGGGGAGACCATACAATGAGCAGTTCTTC; CDR3aa: CASRPPRGRPYNEQFF
v_gene: TRBV7-2; j_gene: TRBJ2-7; d_gene: NA; abundance: many; CDR3nt: TGTGCCAGCAGCTTACTTGTTTCCTACGAGCAGTACTTC; CDR3aa: CASSLLVSYEQYF
v_gene: TRBV3-1; j_gene: TRBJ2-7; d_gene: NA; abundance: NA; CDR3nt: TGTGCCAGCACCGCCAGGTTAGGGGGTGTGTCCGAGCAGTACTTC; CDR3aa: CASTARLGGVSEQYF
v_gene: TRBV9; j_gene: TRBJ2-7; d_gene: TRBD2; abundance: NA; CDR3nt: TGTGCCAGCAGCGCAGGGACTAGCGGGGGATTTAACTACGAGCAGTACTTC; CDR3aa: CASSAGTSGGFNYEQYF
v_gene: TRBV7-9; j_gene: TRBJ1-2; d_gene: NA; abundance: NA; CDR3nt: TGTGCCAGCAGCCCCCTCAGGGTCAACTATGGCTACACCTTC; CDR3aa: CASSPLRVNYGYTF
v_gene: TRBV6-5; j_gene: TRBJ2-7; d_gene: NA; abundance: many; CDR3nt: TGTGCCAGCAGTTACGGGAAAACCTACGAGCAGTACTTC; CDR3aa: CASSYGKTYEQYF
v_gene: TRBV5-1; j_gene: TRBJ2-7; d_gene: TRBD1; abundance: many; CDR3nt: TGCGCCAGCAGCCCGGGACAGGTCCGAGGGGAGCAGTACTTC; CDR3aa: CASSPGQVRGEQYF
v_gene: TRBV28; j_gene: TRBJ2-3; d_gene: TRBD2; abundance: many; CDR3nt: TGTGCCACCACTAACGGGGGGTTTGGCACAGATACGCAGTATTTT; CDR3aa: CATTNGGFGTDTQYF
v_gene: TRBV27; j_gene: TRBJ1-1; d_gene: NA; abundance: NA; CDR3nt: TGTGCCAGCAGTTTAAAGGGAGGTGGTCTCAGCACTGAAGCTTTCTTT; CDR3aa: CASSLKGGGLSTEAFF
v_gene: TRBV7-8; j_gene: TRBJ2-5; d_gene: TRBD2; abundance: many; CDR3nt: TGTGCCAGCAGCGTCCCTAGCGGGAGGCCGGGGGAGACCCAGTACTTC; CDR3aa: CASSVPSGRPGETQYF
v_gene: TRBV20-1; j_gene: TRBJ2-7; d_gene: TRBD2; abundance: many; CDR3nt: TGCAGTGCTAGATCCACCCTAGCGGGAGCCATCTACGAGCAGTACTTC; CDR3aa: CSARSTLAGAIYEQYF
v_gene: TRBV19; j_gene: TRBJ1-1; d_gene: TRBD1; abundance: many; CDR3nt: TGTGCCAGTAGCTGGGCCGGGACAGGGGGCCCCAACACTGAAGCTTTCTTT; CDR3aa: CASSWAGTGGPNTEAFF
v_gene: TRBV6-1; j_gene: TRBJ2-3; d_gene: TRBD2; abundance: NA; CDR3nt: TGTGCCAGCAGTGATTTAGCGGGAGGGCCCACAGATACGCAGTATTTT; CDR3aa: CASSDLAGGPTDTQYF
v_gene: TRBV28; j_gene: TRBJ1-1; d_gene: NA; abundance: few; CDR3nt: TGTGCCAGCAGGGAACAGGGAAACACTGAAGCTTTCTTT; CDR3aa: CASREQGNTEAFF
v_gene: TRBV20-1; j_gene: TRBJ1-1; d_gene: NA; abundance: NA; CDR3nt: TGCAGTGCTAGAGATCGTTTGGGGATGAACACTGAAGCTTTCTTT; CDR3aa: CSARDRLGMNTEAFF
v_gene: TRBV29-1; j_gene: TRBJ1-1; d_gene: NA; abundance: NA; CDR3nt: TGCAGCGTTGTAAAACAGCCCGACACTGAAGCTTTCTTT; CDR3aa: CSVVKQPDTEAFF
v_gene: TRBV18; j_gene: TRBJ2-1; d_gene: TRBD2; abundance: many; CDR3nt: TGTGCCAGCTCTCTCACGGGACTAGCGGGAGATGAGCAGTTCTTC; CDR3aa: CASSLTGLAGDEQFF
v_gene: TRBV7-2; j_gene: TRBJ2-5; d_gene: TRBD2; abundance: many; CDR3nt: TGTGCCAGCAGCTTAGTTGCTAGCGGGCAAGAGACCCAGTACTTC; CDR3aa: CASSLVASGQETQYF
v_gene: TRBV6-1; j_gene: TRBJ1-6; d_gene: NA; abundance: few; CDR3nt: TGTGCCAGCGGTGAAGCGGAATTTAATTCACCCCTCCACTTT; CDR3aa: CASGEAEFNSPLHF
v_gene: TRBV6-1; j_gene: TRBJ2-1; d_gene: NA; abundance: many; CDR3nt: TGTGCCAGCAGTCTCCGCGTCGGCTCCTACAATGAGCAGTTCTTC; CDR3aa: CASSLRVGSYNEQFF
v_gene: TRBV28; j_gene: TRBJ2-5; d_gene: TRBD2; abundance: many; CDR3nt: TGTGCCAGCAGTTTATCTGGGGGACTAGCCCAGGAGACCCAGTACTTC; CDR3aa: CASSLSGGLAQETQYF
v_gene: TRBV20-1; j_gene: TRBJ2-3; d_gene: TRBD2; abundance: few; CDR3nt: TGCAGTGCTAGAATTAGCGGGAACTCAGATACGCAGTATTTT; CDR3aa: CSARISGNSDTQYF
v_gene: TRBV6-1; j_gene: TRBJ1-5; d_gene: NA; abundance: many; CDR3nt: TGTGCCAGCAGGGCGGGCCCAAGCAATCAGCCCCAGCATTTT; CDR3aa: CASRAGPSNQPQHF
v_gene: TRBV7-9; j_gene: TRBJ2-2; d_gene: NA; abundance: many; CDR3nt: TGTGCCAGCAGCATTAGCAAAGGGGAGCTGTTTTTT; CDR3aa: CASSISKGELFF
v_gene: TRBV24-1; j_gene: TRBJ2-7; d_gene: NA; abundance: many; CDR3nt: TGTGCCACCAGTGTTCTGAGATACGAGCAGTACTTC; CDR3aa: CATSVLRYEQYF